The 30 T cell receptor beta chains presented below share a single source sample, sequenced in a study of a mutant IDH1 vaccine in newly diagnosed glioma. Profiled with immunoSEQ multiplex PCR; TCRdb holds only in-frame clones, not every one. The table shows 50,000 or so clones, with 90% to 95% occurring only once. This sample's time point: week 11, during vaccination. Mutant IDH1 20-mer peptide, at 300 ug, made up each vaccine dose, with topical imiquimod. Antigen specificity for these receptors is unknown. This material consisted of PBMCs, taken from a glioma patient whose treatment included an IDH1 peptide vaccine. Receptors originate from a man aged 50-59 years with glioma.

This chain uses TRBV9 with TRBJ2-1; TRBD2 agrees at 8 bases. V trimming: 1 base; J trimming: 5 bases; junction bases outside the gene matches: 8. The CDR3 has 16 amino acids. CDR1 and CDR2 from the germline V gene are SGDLS and YYNGEE. CDR3 DNA: TGTGCCAGCAGCGTATTGTCAGCGGGGGCCAACAATGAGCAGTTCTTC. This encodes CASSVLSAGANNEQFF.

This rearrangement joins TRBV7-3 to TRBJ2-6, with a weak D call TRBD2 (5 bases). Per the germline V gene, CDR1 is SGHTA and CDR2 is FQGTGA. The CDR3 runs to 15 residues. Trimming shortened V by 2 bases and J by 4 bases, and 9 bases separated the two germline ends. The CDR3 loop is CASSLEGFGANVLTF. The CDR3 DNA is TGTGCCAGCAGCTTAGAGGGTTTCGGGGCCAACGTCCTGACTTTC.

The chain joins TRBV4-3 to TRBJ2-1, with D maybe TRBD1 (6 bases). CDR1 LGHNA and CDR2 YSLEER come from the germline V gene. Between the trimmed V and J ends, which lost 0 bases and 7 bases, there was a span of 25 bases. CDR3 length equals 19 residues. CDR3 bases: TGCGCCAGCAGCCAAGATTTATTTTCGCTTGGGGGCGCAGGGAATGAGCAGTTCTTC. This codes for CASSQDLFSLGGAGNEQFF.

The chain combines TRBV30 with TRBJ2-6; D is perhaps TRBD1 (6 bases). The CDR3 sequence is 14 residues long. Looked up from germline, CDR1 is GTSNPN and CDR2 is SVGIG (reference sequence). Trimming took off 3 bases at V and 1 base at J, with 7 bases between the two ends. CDR3 in amino acids: CAWRQGSGANVLTF. For the CDR3, the DNA is TGTGCCTGGAGGCAGGGGTCTGGGGCCAACGTCCTGACTTTC.

The J gene is TRBJ2-1, the V gene TRBV6-1; 10 bases line up with TRBD2. CDR3 length equals 14 residues. V dropped 8 bases and J dropped 7; count of bases not matched to a gene: 8. Germline-derived CDR1 and CDR2 are MNHNS and SASEGT. Here the CDR3 DNA reads TGTGCCAGCCTCGGGACTAGCGCCACTAATGAGCAGTTCTTC. Translating gives CASLGTSATNEQFF.

The gene calls are TRBV2 and TRBJ2-3; no clear D. The CDR3 is 11 amino acids. Trimming shortened V by 6 bases and J by 2 bases, and 3 bases separated the two germline ends. Germline V gene sequence: CDR1 SNHLY, CDR2 FYNNEI. In nucleotides, the CDR3 is TGTGCCAGCAGCAACACAGATACGCAGTATTTT. Protein product: CASSNTDTQYF.

The gene calls are TRBV29-1 and TRBJ1-4; TRBD1 agrees at 8 bases. CDR1 and CDR2 from the germline V gene are SQVTM and ANQGSEA. The CDR3 sequence is 15 residues long. Trimming at V came to 4 bases and at J to 10 bases, leaving 14 bases not matched to a gene. CDR3 sequence: CSVVGGTGLTGKLFF. The DNA for the CDR3 is TGCAGCGTTGTTGGAGGGACAGGACTCACTGGAAAACTGTTTTTT. The complete variable domain, with remaining parts taken from reference TRBV29-1 and TRBJ1-4, reads SAVISQKPSRDICQRGTSLTIQCQVDSQVTMMFWYRQQPGQSLTLIATANQGSEATYESGFVIDKFPISRPNLTFSTLTVSNMSPEDSSIYLCSVVGGTGLTGKLFFGSGTQLSVL.

The chain has TRBV6-5 and TRBJ2-2, with D unclear. This CDR3 spans 15 amino acids. The V end was cut by 0 bases, the J end by 1 base, with 6 bases between. Germline CDR1 reads MNHEY; CDR2 reads SVGAGI. CDR3 bases: TGTGCCAGCAGTTACTCGACCAAGAACACCGGGGAGCTGTTTTTT. Its protein is CASSYSTKNTGELFF.

The rearrangement uses TRBV7-9 and TRBJ1-2, with unresolved D. Trimming stripped 5 bases from V and 2 bases from J, with 18 bases between. Germline CDR1 reads SEHNR; CDR2 reads FQNEAQ (reference sequence). The CDR3 length is 16 residues. CDR3 loop: CASSRPPSRLNYGYTF. The CDR3 DNA sequence: TGTGCCAGCAGCCGACCCCCTAGCAGGCTCAACTATGGCTACACCTTC. Variable domain in full (rest from reference TRBV7-9 and TRBJ1-2): DTGVSQNPRHKITKRGQNVTFRCDPISEHNRLYWYRQTLGQGPEFLTYFQNEAQLEKSRLLSDRFSAERPKGSFSTLEIQRTEQGDSAMYLCASSRPPSRLNYGYTFGSGTRLTVV.

This chain joins TRBV27 and TRBJ1-2; 10 bases map to TRBD1. V was pared by 1 base and J by 8 bases, with 4 bases of the junction left unmatched. The V gene's germline CDR1 is MNHEY and CDR2 SMNVEV (reference sequence). The CDR3 contains 14 residues. The CDR3 bases are TGTGCCAGCAGTTTATACGGGACAGGGGACGGCTACACCTTC. It encodes CASSLYGTGDGYTF.

V and J are TRBV5-5 and TRBJ1-5; D might be TRBD1 (6 bases). Trimming pared 0 bases from V and 7 bases from J, leaving 14 bases between. Germline V gene sequence: CDR1 SGHKS, CDR2 YYEKEE (reference sequence). CDR3 length: 15 residues. The CDR3 loop is CASSLAGGSGQPQHF. The CDR3 DNA is TGTGCCAGCAGCTTGGCGGGGGGCTCGGGCCAGCCCCAGCATTTT.

The genes are TRBV5-4 and TRBJ1-5; D gene uncertain. The CDR3 is made up of 13 amino acids. Germline V gene lookup returns CDR1 SGHNT and CDR2 YYREEE (reference sequence). Trimming stripped 0 bases from V and 7 bases from J, with 8 bases between. The CDR3 protein is CASSLGGKQPQHF. The CDR3 bases are TGTGCCAGCAGCTTGGGGGGAAAGCAGCCCCAGCATTTT. The complete variable domain, with remaining parts taken from reference TRBV5-4 and TRBJ1-5, reads ETGVTQSPTHLIKTRGQQVTLRCSSQSGHNTVSWYQQALGQGPQFIFQYYREEENGRGNFPPRFSGLQFPNYSSELNVNALELDDSALYLCASSLGGKQPQHFGDGTRLSIL.

The chain combines TRBV28 with TRBJ1-1; D not certain. The CDR3 runs 12 residues. Germline V lookup: CDR1 MDHEN, CDR2 SYDVKM. The V and J ends lost 10 bases and 1 base respectively, with 10 bases between them. This chain's CDR3 is CATLVWNTEAFF. DNA for the CDR3: TGTGCCACCCTGGTATGGAACACTGAAGCTTTCTTT. Full variable domain (remainder filled in from reference TRBV28 and TRBJ1-1): DVKVTQSSRYLVKRTGEKVFLECVQDMDHENMFWYRQDPGLGLRLIYFSYDVKMKEKGDIPEGYSVSREKKERFSLILESASTNQTSMYLCATLVWNTEAFFGQGTRLTVV.

V gene TRBV5-1 combines with J gene TRBJ2-6; 7 nucleotides agree with TRBD2. There are 18 residues in the CDR3. After removal of 0 bases from V and 2 bases from J, the junction contained 8 bases not matched to a gene. CDR1 is SGHRS, CDR2 YFSETQ, per germline. CDR3 coding DNA: TGCGCCAGCAGCTTGGGCGTCCGACTAGCAGCTGGGGCCAACGTCCTGACTTTC. This sequence encodes CASSLGVRLAAGANVLTF.

The rearrangement joins TRBV6-5 to TRBJ1-2; D not resolved. The CDR3 has 13 residues. In germline, CDR1 is MNHEY, CDR2 SVGAGI. V was shortened by 7 bases and J by 4 bases, with 13 bases between the two germline ends. CDR3 amino acids: CASTSSMGYGYTF. The CDR3 DNA reads TGTGCCAGCACCTCATCGATGGGCTATGGCTACACCTTC.

This clone came up a few times. The gene calls are TRBV11-3 and TRBJ2-1, with D possibly TRBD1 on 6 matching bases. Trimming stripped 5 bases from V and 10 bases from J, with 21 bases between. Germline CDR1 and CDR2: SGHNT and YENEEA. The CDR3 spans 15 residues. CDR3 DNA sequence: TGTGCCAGCAGCCAAGGAGCCGGGACAATCGAGGAGCAGTTCTTC. This codes for CASSQGAGTIEEQFF.

V and J are TRBV5-3 and TRBJ2-3; no definite D call. TRBV5-3 is flagged as an ORF with uncertain function. This CDR3 comprises 12 residues. Trimming stripped 7 bases from V and 6 bases from J, with 12 bases between. The CDR3 sequence: CARSPRTDTQYF. CDR3 DNA: TGTGCCAGATCCCCCCGTACTGATACGCAGTATTTT.

The chain recombines TRBV29-1 with TRBJ2-1, with 11 bases that match TRBD2. The CDR3 is 16 residues long. Unmatched junction bases numbered 9, after V lost 7 bases and J lost 1 base. Germline V CDR1 and CDR2: SQVTM, ANQGSEA. This CDR3 reads CSGNSGRAGSYNEQFF. Here the CDR3 DNA reads TGCAGCGGCAATAGCGGGAGGGCTGGTTCCTACAATGAGCAGTTCTTC.

This chain joins TRBV5-6 and TRBJ2-7; weak D call: TRBD1 (7 bases). Germline V gene lookup returns CDR1 SGHDT and CDR2 YYEEEE. V lost 4 bases and J 2 bases, leaving 10 bases between the germline ends. The CDR3 has 13 residues. The CDR3 loop reads CASSRGTAYEQYF. The CDR3 DNA reads TGTGCCAGCAGCCGGGGGACAGCCTACGAGCAGTACTTC.

The count of this clone is one. J is TRBJ2-7 and V is TRBV5-1; D is possibly TRBD2 (5 bases). Germline V gene sequence: CDR1 SGHRS, CDR2 YFSETQ. V gave up 4 bases and J gave up 5 bases, with 7 bases separating them. This CDR3 region has 11 residues. In DNA form, the CDR3 reads TGCGCCAGCAGCCCCGGGGACGAGCAGTACTTC. This encodes CASSPGDEQYF.

The rearrangement joins TRBV18 to TRBJ2-1; D is unresolved. Trimming cost V 0 bases and J 6 bases, with 6 bases left between them. The length of the CDR3 is 13 residues. CDR1 is KGHSH, CDR2 LQKENI, per germline. The CDR3 region is CASSPPSVNEQFF. The CDR3 nucleotides read TGTGCCAGCTCACCACCCTCGGTCAATGAGCAGTTCTTC.

The chain uses TRBV10-1 and TRBJ2-2; 8 positions agree with TRBD1. Germline V lookup: CDR1 WNHNN, CDR2 SYGVQD (reference sequence). V shed 0 bases, J shed 5 bases, and the junction held 2 bases outside the gene matches. This CDR3 contains 15 residues. The CDR3 coding sequence is TGCGCCAGCAGTGAGTCTACAGGGGGGACCGGGGAGCTGTTTTTT. It specifies CASSESTGGTGELFF.

CDR3 coding DNA: TGTGCCAGTAGTCTCACAGTGGGATACCTCTACGAGCAGTACTTC. This sequence encodes CASSLTVGYLYEQYF. The V and J genes are TRBV19 and TRBJ2-7; no definite D call. There are 15 residues in the CDR3. Germline CDR1 is LNHDA and CDR2 is SQIVND (reference sequence). Trimming stripped 5 bases from V and 3 bases from J, with 17 bases between.

In this sample, this clone turned up a few times. The chain couples TRBV4-2 to TRBJ2-3; D remains ambiguous. The V end lost 0 bases, the J end lost 3 bases, and 4 bases lay between the germline ends. The CDR3 is 13 residues long. Looked up from germline, CDR1 is LGHNA and CDR2 is YNFKEQ. The CDR3 protein is CASSQDGTDTQYF. The CDR3 DNA reads TGTGCCAGCAGCCAAGATGGAACAGATACGCAGTATTTT.

The chain employs TRBV21-1 and TRBJ1-2. TRBV21-1 is flagged as a pseudogene. The CDR3 has 14 residues. The CDR3 region is CASSISGPNYGYTF. CDR3 nucleotides: TGTGCCAGCAGCATATCTGGTCCGAACTATGGCTACACCTTC.

The gene calls are TRBV5-1 and TRBJ2-7, with TRBD1 matching over 7 bases. The CDR3 loop spans 14 amino acids. CDR1 is SGHRS, CDR2 YFSETQ, per germline. Trimming cost V 4 bases and J 1 base; bases outside gene matches: 5. This CDR3 is CASSTTGSSYEQYF. CDR3 sequence (DNA): TGCGCCAGCAGCACGACAGGGAGTTCCTACGAGCAGTACTTC.

The gene calls are TRBV5-4 and TRBJ2-1; 10 nucleotides match TRBD2. With 2 bases clipped from V and 8 bases from J, the junction kept 7 bases outside the gene matches. The CDR3 spans 15 residues. Looked up from germline, CDR1 is SGHNT and CDR2 is YYREEE (reference sequence). CDR3 DNA sequence: TGTGCCAGCAGCTTAACTAGCGGGATTTCGGATGAGCAGTTCTTC. Translation gives CASSLTSGISDEQFF.

J is TRBJ1-2 and V is TRBV27, with TRBD1 matching over 8 bases. V shed 8 bases, J shed 5 bases, and the junction held 4 bases outside the gene matches. Germline-derived CDR1 and CDR2 are MNHEY and SMNVEV (reference sequence). The CDR3 consists of 12 residues. CDR3 DNA: TGTGCCAGCGGGGACAGGTTATATGGCTACACCTTC. It codes for CASGDRLYGYTF.

The V and J genes are TRBV28 and TRBJ1-4; 8 bases align to TRBD1. The V segment lost 4 bases and the J segment 8 bases; nucleotides outside the gene matches: 15. CDR1 is MDHEN, CDR2 SYDVKM, per germline. This CDR3 has 17 residues. CDR3 protein: CASSSLPRRGRSEKLFF. Written as DNA, the CDR3 is TGTGCCAGCAGTTCCCTCCCCCGCAGGGGGCGTTCGGAAAAACTGTTTTTT.

This rearrangement joins TRBV28 to TRBJ1-2; TRBD1 is a possible D gene (5 bases). Germline CDR1 is MDHEN and CDR2 is SYDVKM. The CDR3 has 12 amino acids. V was shortened by 11 bases and J by 2 bases, with 12 bases between the two germline ends. CDR3 coding DNA: TGTGCCGCCCTGCGGGGGAACTATGGCTACACCTTC. Protein sequence: CAALRGNYGYTF.